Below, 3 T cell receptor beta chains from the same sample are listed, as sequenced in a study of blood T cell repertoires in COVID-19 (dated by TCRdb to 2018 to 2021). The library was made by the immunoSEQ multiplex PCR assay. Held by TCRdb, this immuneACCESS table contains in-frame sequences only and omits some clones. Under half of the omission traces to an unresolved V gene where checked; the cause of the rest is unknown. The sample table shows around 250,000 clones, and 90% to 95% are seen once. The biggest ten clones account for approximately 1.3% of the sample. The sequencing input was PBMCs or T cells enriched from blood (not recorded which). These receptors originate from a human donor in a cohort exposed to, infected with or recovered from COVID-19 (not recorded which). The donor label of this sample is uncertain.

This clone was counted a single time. Here the CDR3 reads CASSATAYYEQYF. The CDR3 DNA reads as TGCGCCAGCAGCGCGACAGCTTACTACGAGCAGTACTTC. The chain uses TRBV4-1 and TRBJ2-7, with a possible D match to TRBD1 (5 bases). The CDR3 has 13 residues. Germline V CDR1 and CDR2: MGHRA, YSYEKL. V lost 5 bases and J lost 3, with 11 bases in between.

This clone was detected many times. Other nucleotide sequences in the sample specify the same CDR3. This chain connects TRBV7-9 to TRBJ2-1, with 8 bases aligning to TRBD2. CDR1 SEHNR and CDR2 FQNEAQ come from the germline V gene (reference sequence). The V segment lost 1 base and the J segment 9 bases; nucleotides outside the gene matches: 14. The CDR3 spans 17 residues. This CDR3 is CASSLERAGGSIGEQFF. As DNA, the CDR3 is TGTGCCAGCAGCTTAGAACGCGCGGGGGGCTCGATAGGTGAGCAGTTCTTC.

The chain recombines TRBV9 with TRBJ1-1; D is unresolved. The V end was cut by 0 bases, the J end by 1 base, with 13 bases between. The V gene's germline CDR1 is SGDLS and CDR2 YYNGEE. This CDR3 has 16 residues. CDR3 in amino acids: CASSVAPRGSNTEAFF. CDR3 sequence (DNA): TGTGCCAGCAGCGTAGCCCCGCGAGGGTCGAACACTGAAGCTTTCTTT.